The 2 T cell receptor beta chains below were found in one sample sequenced in a study of blood T cell repertoires in COVID-19. Clones were sequenced by immunoSEQ multiplex PCR, and TCRdb holds only the in-frame ones, with some missing. This table has hundreds of thousands of clones, around 81% appearing once. Sequencing was carried out using PBMCs or T cells enriched from blood (not recorded which). These receptors were collected from a man aged 30-40 years with acute COVID-19.

This CDR3 is CASSRVDEQFF. In DNA form, the CDR3 reads TGCGCCAGCAGCCGAGTAGATGAGCAGTTCTTC. This chain links TRBV4-1 with TRBJ2-1; D is unclear. This CDR3 region has 11 residues. V gave up 4 bases and J gave up 8 bases, with 6 bases separating them. Germline V gene data show CDR1 as MGHRA and CDR2 as YSYEKL.

The table lists this clone with a count of one. The chain couples TRBV5-1 to TRBJ2-3; TRBD2 agrees at 9 bases. Germline values: CDR1 SGHRS, CDR2 YFSETQ. The CDR3 contains 17 residues. Germline trimming cut 3 bases from V and 0 bases from J; bases unmatched to any gene: 8. Here the CDR3 DNA reads TGCGCCAGCAGCTCTGATTCTAGCGGGGCTAGCACAGATACGCAGTATTTT. Amino acids: CASSSDSSGASTDTQYF.